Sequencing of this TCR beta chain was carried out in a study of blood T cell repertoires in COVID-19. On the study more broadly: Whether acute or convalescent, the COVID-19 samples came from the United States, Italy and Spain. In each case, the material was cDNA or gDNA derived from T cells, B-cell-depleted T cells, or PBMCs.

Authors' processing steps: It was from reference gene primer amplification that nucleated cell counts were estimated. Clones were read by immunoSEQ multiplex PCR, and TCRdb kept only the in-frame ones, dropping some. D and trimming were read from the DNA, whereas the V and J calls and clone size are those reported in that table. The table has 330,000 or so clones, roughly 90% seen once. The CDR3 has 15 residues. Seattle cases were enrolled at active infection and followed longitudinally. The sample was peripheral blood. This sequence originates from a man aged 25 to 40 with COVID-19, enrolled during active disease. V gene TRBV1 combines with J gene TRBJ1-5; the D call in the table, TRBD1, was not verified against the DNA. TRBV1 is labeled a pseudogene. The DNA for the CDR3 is TGCACCAGCAGCCAGGGACAGTCTAGCAATCAGCCCCAGCATTTT. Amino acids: CTSSQGQSSNQPQHF.